The 13 T cell receptor beta chains below were found in one sample sequenced in a study of blood T cell repertoires in COVID-19. The repertoire was sequenced with immunoSEQ multiplex PCR; TCRdb's copy has only in-frame clones and lacks some. In the table there are more than 150,000 clones, about nine tenths of which are singletons. Input material: peripheral blood. These receptors came from an older woman with acute or convalescent COVID-19.

The chain links TRBV11-2 to TRBJ1-6, with D possibly matching TRBD1 (5 bases). V dropped 3 bases and J dropped 4 bases, with 10 bases sitting between them. CDR1 and CDR2 from the germline V gene are SGHAT and FQNNGV. The CDR3 contains 15 residues. CDR3 sequence (DNA): TGTGCCAGCAGCTTGGGAACAGGTTATAATTCACCCCTCCACTTT. Protein: CASSLGTGYNSPLHF.

The rearrangement uses TRBV12-3 or TRBV12-4 and TRBJ1-2, with D maybe TRBD1 (6 bases). CDR3 size: 13 residues. Deletions cut 7 bases from V and 4 bases from J, with 13 bases between. The CDR3 region is CASTTTGRYGYTF. The CDR3 coding sequence is TGTGCCAGCACTACGACAGGCCGCTATGGCTACACCTTC.

This chain links TRBV6-6 with TRBJ1-2, with a tentative D call TRBD1 (6 bases). The CDR3 totals 16 residues. Trimming shortened V by 2 bases and J by 4 bases, and 17 bases separated the two germline ends. The germline V gene encodes CDR1 MNHNY and CDR2 SVGAGI (reference sequence). Here the CDR3 DNA reads TGTGCCAGCAGTTACGATTGGTCTTCGACAGGCTATGGCTACACCTTC. Its translation: CASSYDWSSTGYGYTF.

The chain couples TRBV24-1 to TRBJ1-4; TRBD1 agrees at 7 bases. CDR1 and CDR2 (germline): KGHDR, SFDVKD. CDR3 length: 15 amino acids. The V and J ends lost 3 bases and 7 bases, in that order; junction bases with no gene match: 7. The CDR3 sequence: CATSDSGAGGEKLFF. CDR3 bases: TGTGCCACCAGTGATAGTGGGGCAGGGGGTGAAAAACTGTTTTTT.

The chain employs TRBV11-2 and TRBJ1-2; a possible D gene is TRBD1 (5 bases). CDR3 size: 16 residues. The V gene lost 3 bases and the J gene lost 5 bases, with 19 bases spanning the gap. Germline assignment: CDR1 SGHAT and CDR2 FQNNGV. The CDR3 reads CASSFQGEGTPYGYTF. The DNA of the CDR3 is TGTGCCAGCAGCTTCCAGGGTGAAGGAACCCCTTATGGCTACACCTTC.

The chain recombines TRBV5-6 with TRBJ2-3; D might be TRBD2 (7 bases). Germline V CDR1 and CDR2: SGHDT, YYEEEE. V lost 4 bases to trimming and J lost 3 bases, with 15 bases between them. The CDR3 spans 15 residues. The CDR3, as DNA: TGTGCCAGCAGCCCAACGGGGGGCGGGACAGATACGCAGTATTTT. Amino acid sequence: CASSPTGGGTDTQYF.

V usage is TRBV18 and J usage is TRBJ2-5; no definite D call. V lost 3 bases to trimming and J lost 0 bases, with 5 bases between them. CDR3 length equals 13 residues. Germline CDR1 KGHSH, CDR2 LQKENI. This CDR3 reads CASSPRYQETQYF. The CDR3 nucleotides read TGTGCCAGCTCACCCCGGTACCAAGAGACCCAGTACTTC.

This clone was seen only a few times. This chain links TRBV4-3 with TRBJ1-2, with D perhaps TRBD1 (5 bases). This CDR3 comprises 16 residues. The V gene lost 0 bases and the J gene lost 3 bases, with 14 bases spanning the gap. Germline V gene sequence: CDR1 LGHNA, CDR2 YSLEER. The CDR3 coding sequence is TGCGCCAGCAGCCAAGATATCCAGGGTAGAGACTATGGCTACACCTTC. Translation: CASSQDIQGRDYGYTF.

V and J are TRBV28 and TRBJ1-4; D not resolved. Germline values: CDR1 MDHEN, CDR2 SYDVKM. The CDR3 is made up of 13 amino acids. The V gene lost 6 bases and the J gene lost 8 bases, with 13 bases spanning the gap. The CDR3 DNA reads as TGTGCCAGCAGAGAACTCGGTTGGGAAAAACTGTTTTTT. Its translation is CASRELGWEKLFF.

The chain uses TRBV28 and TRBJ1-4; D possibly corresponds to TRBD1 (6 bases). The V gene lost 2 bases and the J gene lost 8 bases, with 9 bases spanning the gap. Germline-derived CDR1 and CDR2 are MDHEN and SYDVKM. The CDR3 totals 13 residues. CDR3 loop: CASSLQGSEKLFF. The CDR3 DNA is TGTGCCAGCAGTTTACAGGGGAGCGAAAAACTGTTTTTT. The full variable domain, its missing parts supplied by reference TRBV28 and TRBJ1-4, is DVKVTQSSRYLVKRTGEKVFLECVQDMDHENMFWYRQDPGLGLRLIYFSYDVKMKEKGDIPEGYSVSREKKERFSLILESASTNQTSMYLCASSLQGSEKLFFGSGTQLSVL.

The chain links TRBV18 to TRBJ2-2; tentatively, D is TRBD1 (5 bases). The CDR3 is 14 amino acids. The germline gives CDR1 KGHSH, CDR2 LQKENI. Trimming took 6 bases from V and 0 from J, leaving 8 bases between them. CDR3 sequence (DNA): TGTGCCAGCTCTAGGGGAACGAACACCGGGGAGCTGTTTTTT. This gives the protein CASSRGTNTGELFF. Full variable domain (outside the CDR3, taken from reference TRBV18 and TRBJ2-2): NAGVMQNPRHLVRRRGQEARLRCSPMKGHSHVYWYRQLPEEGLKFMVYLQKENIIDESGMPKERFSAEFPKEGPSILRIQQVVRGDSAAYFCASSRGTNTGELFFGEGSRLTVL.

This sequence joins TRBV6-1 and TRBJ1-2; D might be TRBD1 (6 bases). The V gene's germline CDR1 is MNHNS and CDR2 SASEGT. V gave up 1 base and J gave up 2 bases, with 17 bases separating them. The CDR3 runs 17 residues. CDR3 bases: TGTGCCAGCAGTGAAGGCGGATTTGGGACACCGAACTATGGCTACACCTTC. Its protein is CASSEGGFGTPNYGYTF.

This rearrangement joins TRBV6-6 to TRBJ2-2, with 7 bases identical to TRBD1. The CDR3 is made up of 15 amino acids. Germline values: CDR1 MNHNY, CDR2 SVGAGI (reference sequence). V lost 5 bases to trimming and J lost 1 base; unmatched junction nucleotides: 4. CDR3 in DNA: TGTGCCAGCAGTCGGGGACAGCTGAACACCGGGGAGCTGTTTTTT. Its protein product is CASSRGQLNTGELFF.